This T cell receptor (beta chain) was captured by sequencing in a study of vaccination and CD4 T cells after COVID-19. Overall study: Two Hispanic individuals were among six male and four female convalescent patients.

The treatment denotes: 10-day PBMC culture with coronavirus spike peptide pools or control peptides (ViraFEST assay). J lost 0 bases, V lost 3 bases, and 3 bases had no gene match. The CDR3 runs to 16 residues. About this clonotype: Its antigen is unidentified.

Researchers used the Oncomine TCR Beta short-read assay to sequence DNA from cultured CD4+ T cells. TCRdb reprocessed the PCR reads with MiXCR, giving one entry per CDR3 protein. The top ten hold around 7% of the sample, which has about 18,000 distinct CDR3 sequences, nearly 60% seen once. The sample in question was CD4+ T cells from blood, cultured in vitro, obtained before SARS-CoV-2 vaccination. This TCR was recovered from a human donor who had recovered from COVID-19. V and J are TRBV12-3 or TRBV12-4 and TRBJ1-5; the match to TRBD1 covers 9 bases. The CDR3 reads CASSLGTGTSNQPQHF. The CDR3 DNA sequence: TGTGCCAGCAGTTTGGGGACAGGGACTAGCAATCAGCCCCAGCATTTT.